The clone carrying this T cell receptor (beta chain) was recorded at least ten times. Its specificity is unknown. Ophthalmopathy in the patients scored at least 3 on Clinical Activity Score and at least 4 on NOSPECS grade, lasting under 3 months. Uncontrolled infection, other autoimmune disease, pregnancy or lactation led to exclusion. The diagnostic basis comprised clinical symptoms, serum thyroxine and TRAb, thyroid ultrasound and orbital computed tomography. This sample was included in a study of T cells in Graves' hyperthyroidism and ophthalmopathy. Study-wide results and limits: Ophthalmopathy got predicted by the model a median approximately 6.3 months before its onset.

Germline assignment: CDR1 SGHTA and CDR2 FQGNSA. V was clipped by 5 bases and J by 0 bases, with 10 bases between them. The CDR3 is made up of 14 amino acids. RNA transcripts provided the source from which TCR beta CDR3 regions were amplified. HTBI primers were the set used in a first-round RT-PCR of the TCR CDR3. MiXCR, applied by TCRdb to the multiplex PCR reads, yields one record per CDR3 protein. The sample holds fewer than 500,000 distinct CDR3 sequences, 13% to 15% seen once. The source is a woman in her thirties with Graves' ophthalmopathy. The specimen was blood. The rearrangement uses TRBV7-2 and TRBJ2-5; D unresolved. The CDR3 DNA reads TGTGCCAGCAGCCAAGTAACGTACCAAGAGACCCAGTACTTC. It translates to CASSQVTYQETQYF.